This is a list of T cell receptor beta chains from one sample in a study of cytomegalovirus exposure and HLA in healthy donors. Libraries were prepared by immunoSEQ multiplex PCR; TCRdb keeps only in-frame clonotypes and omits some of them. Of some 85,000 clones listed, around 85% were seen once; the top ten hold approximately 2.1%. Sample: PBMCs. All receptors derive from a young man in good health and CMV-seronegative. CDR3s include the opening cysteine and the closing phenylalanine or tryptophan. The D gene is left open where the match is weak. The size field is filled for only some rows; it gives once, few, many or a size class.

j_call | clone_size | d_call | v_call | cdr3_aa | cdr3_nt
TRBJ2-7 | NA | TRBD1 | TRBV5-1 | CASSFRGDRPTSYEQYF | TGCGCCAGCAGCTTCAGGGGGGACAGGCCGACCTCCTACGAGCAGTACTTC
TRBJ2-7 | NA | NA | TRBV19 | CASRESTPGDEQYF | TGTGCCAGTAGGGAATCGACCCCGGGGGACGAGCAGTACTTC
TRBJ1-6 | NA | NA | TRBV30 | CAWSLVNSPLHF | TGTGCCTGGAGTCTCGTAAATTCACCCCTCCACTTT
TRBJ1-2 | NA | NA | TRBV6-1 | CASSGKTGYGYTF | TGTGCCAGCAGTGGAAAGACAGGCTATGGCTACACCTTC
TRBJ2-7 | NA | TRBD2 | TRBV27 | CASSLSRGRNEQYF | TGTGCCAGCAGTTTATCTCGCGGGAGAAACGAGCAGTACTTC
TRBJ1-5 | NA | TRBD1 | TRBV5-1 | CASSLGGTGPQPQHF | TGCGCCAGCAGCTTGGGAGGGACAGGCCCTCAGCCCCAGCATTTT
TRBJ2-4 | NA | TRBD2 | TRBV30 | CAWTSGRAKNIQYF | TGTGCCTGGACCAGCGGGAGAGCCAAAAACATTCAGTACTTC
TRBJ2-1 | NA | NA | TRBV7-7 | CASSPTGYEQFF | TGTGCTAGCAGCCCCACGGGGTATGAGCAGTTCTTC
TRBJ1-1 | NA | TRBD1 | TRBV27 | CASSLSQGAWYTEAFF | TGTGCCAGCAGTTTATCGCAGGGGGCTTGGTACACTGAAGCTTTCTTT
TRBJ1-1 | NA | NA | TRBV6-5 | CASSYPAGEAFF | TGTGCCAGCAGTTACCCCGCAGGTGAAGCTTTCTTT
TRBJ2-6 | NA | TRBD2 | TRBV6-5 | CASRGGSGANVLTF | TGTGCCAGCAGGGGGGGGTCTGGGGCCAACGTCCTGACTTTC
TRBJ1-2 | NA | NA | TRBV6-5 | CASREGNYGYTF | TGTGCCAGCAGAGAGGGTAACTATGGCTACACCTTC
TRBJ2-7 | NA | NA | TRBV13 | CASSLEGRSSYEQYF | TGTGCCAGCAGCTTAGAAGGTAGGAGCTCCTACGAGCAGTACTTC
TRBJ2-2 | NA | TRBD1 | TRBV6-5 | CASRGTDERHGELFF | TGTGCCAGCAGGGGGACAGATGAGCGTCACGGGGAGCTGTTTTTT
TRBJ1-2 | NA | NA | TRBV27 | CASSFGQNYGYTF | TGTGCCAGCAGTTTTGGGCAGAACTATGGCTACACCTTC
TRBJ2-7 | NA | TRBD2 | TRBV12-5 | CASAFRLAGDEQYF | TGTGCTAGTGCCTTTAGACTAGCGGGAGACGAGCAGTACTTC
TRBJ2-7 | NA | NA | TRBV6-5 | CASSPTRSYEQYF | TGTGCCAGCAGTCCGACTCGGTCCTACGAGCAGTACTTC
TRBJ1-1 | NA | NA | TRBV5-4 | CASSLSLQANTEAFF | TGTGCCAGCAGCTTGAGCTTACAGGCGAACACTGAAGCTTTCTTT
TRBJ2-1 | NA | TRBD1 | TRBV6-6 | CASSYSGTGSAEQFF | TGTGCCAGCAGTTACTCGGGGACAGGGTCGGCTGAGCAGTTCTTC
TRBJ1-2 | NA | NA | TRBV6-5 | CASSYSRGNYGYTF | TGTGCCAGCAGTTACTCCAGGGGTAACTATGGCTACACCTTC
TRBJ1-1 | NA | NA | TRBV7-9 | CASSLAAGEAFF | TGTGCCAGCAGCTTAGCGGCGGGTGAAGCTTTCTTT
TRBJ2-4 | NA | NA | TRBV7-8 | CASSLNIQGAKNIQYF | TGTGCCAGCAGCTTAAACATACAGGGAGCCAAAAACATTCAGTACTTC
TRBJ2-3 | NA | NA | TRBV6-1 | CASSEVAVDTDTQYF | TGTGCCAGCAGTGAAGTCGCGGTAGACACAGATACGCAGTATTTT
TRBJ2-5 | few | TRBD1 | TRBV29-1 | CSVAKDQGVWETQYF | TGCAGCGTCGCGAAAGACCAGGGGGTGTGGGAGACCCAGTACTTC
TRBJ2-6 | NA | NA | TRBV19 | CASDPQGSGANVLTF | TGTGCCAGTGACCCACAGGGCTCTGGGGCCAACGTCCTGACTTTC
TRBJ1-1 | NA | NA | TRBV6-5 | CASSQPRGRNTEAFF | TGTGCCAGCAGCCAACCCAGGGGCCGGAACACTGAAGCTTTCTTT
TRBJ2-4 | NA | NA | TRBV5-4 | CASSSNGLERDIQYF | TGTGCCAGCAGCTCAAACGGCTTGGAGAGGGACATTCAGTACTTC
TRBJ1-2 | NA | NA | TRBV5-1 | CASSLDRRYGYTF | TGCGCCAGCAGCTTGGACAGGCGATATGGCTACACCTTC
TRBJ1-1 | NA | TRBD1 | TRBV29-1 | CSVGGTVNTEAFF | TGCAGCGTTGGGGGGACAGTTAACACTGAAGCTTTCTTT
TRBJ2-6 | once | NA | TRBV5-4 | CASSLVAGAGANVLTF | TGTGCCAGCAGCTTGGTCGCAGGGGCCGGGGCCAACGTCCTGACTTTC
TRBJ2-7 | once | TRBD2 | TRBV2 | CASSVGSGVQYF | TGTGCCAGCAGTGTTGGGAGCGGGGTGCAGTACTTC
TRBJ1-2 | NA | TRBD1 | TRBV6-5 | CASTFQGASGYTF | TGTGCCAGCACCTTCCAGGGGGCTAGTGGCTACACCTTC
TRBJ1-2 | NA | TRBD1 | TRBV9 | CASSATGGFYGYTF | TGTGCCAGCAGCGCCACAGGGGGCTTCTATGGCTACACCTTC
TRBJ2-7 | NA | NA | TRBV5-3 | CARSLRTDRGYEQYF | TGTGCCAGAAGCTTGCGGACGGACCGGGGTTACGAGCAGTACTTC
TRBJ2-7 | NA | NA | TRBV2 | CASRREALYEQYF | TGTGCCAGCAGGCGAGAGGCCCTCTACGAGCAGTACTTC
TRBJ2-7 | NA | TRBD2 | TRBV7-9 | CASSLLPPGLADFYEQYF | TGTGCCAGCAGCTTACTTCCACCGGGACTAGCGGACTTCTACGAGCAGTACTTC
TRBJ2-2 | NA | NA | TRBV9 | CASSVRNTGELFF | TGTGCCAGCAGCGTGAGGAACACCGGGGAGCTGTTTTTT
TRBJ2-4 | few | NA | TRBV2 | CASRGHKNIQYF | TGTGCCAGCAGGGGACACAAAAACATTCAGTACTTC
TRBJ1-6 | NA | NA | TRBV2 | CASSELSPGNSPLHF | TGTGCCAGCAGTGAATTGTCGCCGGGTAATTCACCCCTCCACTTT
TRBJ2-2 | NA | NA | TRBV5-4 | CASSWGGGSNTGELFF | TGTGCCAGCAGCTGGGGAGGGGGTTCGAACACCGGGGAGCTGTTTTTT
TRBJ1-2 | NA | TRBD1 | TRBV5-1 | CASSPGQGNPADGYTF | TGCGCCAGCAGCCCCGGACAGGGGAACCCAGCGGATGGCTACACCTTC
TRBJ2-1 | NA | TRBD2 | TRBV5-5 | CASSLHSSLAGAYNEQFF | TGTGCCAGCAGCTTGCATTCCTCACTAGCGGGAGCTTACAATGAGCAGTTCTTC
TRBJ1-2 | NA | TRBD1 | TRBV9 | CASSPRTGANGYTF | TGTGCCAGCAGCCCCAGGACAGGGGCAAATGGCTACACCTTC
TRBJ1-1 | NA | NA | TRBV5-1 | CASSLVGGRTTEAFF | TGCGCCAGCAGCTTGGTTGGGGGGAGGACCACTGAAGCTTTCTTT
TRBJ1-1 | NA | TRBD1 | TRBV28 | CASSTPGQMNTEAFF | TGTGCCAGCAGTACACCGGGACAGATGAACACTGAAGCTTTCTTT
TRBJ1-2 | NA | NA | TRBV6-4 | CASSDQGYGYTF | TGTGCCAGCAGTGATCAGGGGTATGGCTACACCTTC
TRBJ2-3 | NA | TRBD2 | TRBV9 | CASSVPGLAATDTQYF | TGTGCCAGCAGCGTTCCTGGACTAGCGGCCACAGATACGCAGTATTTT
TRBJ1-1 | NA | TRBD1 | TRBV29-1 | CSVEKDRAGTEAFF | TGCAGCGTAGAAAAGGACAGGGCCGGCACTGAAGCTTTCTTT
TRBJ2-7 | NA | NA | TRBV5-1 | CASSLRDEQYF | TGCGCCAGCAGCTTACGCGACGAGCAGTACTTC
TRBJ2-7 | once | NA | TRBV4-1 | CASSPTGTVVYEQYF | TGCGCCAGCAGCCCCACCGGGACTGTGGTGTACGAGCAGTACTTC
TRBJ2-1 | NA | NA | TRBV2 | CASSYIAKEQFF | TGTGCCAGCAGTTATATAGCAAAAGAGCAGTTCTTC
TRBJ2-7 | NA | TRBD1 | TRBV28 | CASEKGQVNEQYF | TGTGCCAGTGAAAAAGGACAGGTTAACGAGCAGTACTTC